The clone carrying this T cell receptor beta chain was seen repeatedly, ten times or more. Its antigen is currently unknown. Libraries of TCR beta came from iRepertoire HTBI primers plus Arm-PCR of CDR3 regions. A single record per CDR3 protein comes from TCRdb applying MiXCR to the multiplex PCR reads. Here the sample spans a few hundred thousand distinct CDR3 sequences, around 11% being singletons. V lost 2 bases and J lost 2; bases outside the gene matches: 3. Germline V lookup: CDR1 MGHRA, CDR2 YSYEKL. This CDR3 region has 15 residues. The data were obtained in a study of regulatory T cells in long-lasting Graves disease. Time point of the sample: newly diagnosed GD, antithyroid drugs for less than 3 months. RNA isolated from PBMCs was used to make the TCR library. Regarding the study as a whole: Favoring TRBV28, TRBJ1-2 and TRBJ2-5 was a feature seen in persistent disease.

This sample was also put to use in a study of T cells in Graves' hyperthyroidism and ophthalmopathy. That study adds: Patients between 18 and 65 years old had hyperthyroidism, newly diagnosed and lasting under 2 months. RT-PCR in the first round (using the HTBI primer set) targeted the TCR CDR3. Model-based prediction identified ophthalmopathy a median roughly 5.9 months prior to its onset.

This specimen consisted of peripheral blood mononuclear cells (PBMCs), obtained at new diagnosis, from a patient treated with antithyroid drugs. The V and J genes are TRBV4-1 and TRBJ2-5, with 9 bases matching TRBD2. This clonotype was sampled from a woman between 18 and 29 years old with Graves disease. CDR3 nucleotide sequence: TGCGCCAGCAGCCAACAAGCGGGGGGACAAGAGACCCAGTACTTC. Translating it yields CASSQQAGGQETQYF.